This TCR beta chain was sequenced in a study of blood T cell repertoires in COVID-19. Study summary: The cDNA or gDNA used as material had been derived from T cells, B-cell-depleted T cells, or PBMCs.

Original handling: Quantification of nucleated cells was approximated via reference gene primer amplification. TCRdb keeps only in-frame clones here, not all; method: immunoSEQ multiplex PCR. V, J and clone size are taken as reported in that table, and D and trimming were inferred from the DNA itself. The sample includes around 250,000 clones, about 85% seen only once; the top ten take roughly 1.9%. CDR3 size: 13 residues. Per the germline V gene, CDR1 is SQVTM and CDR2 is ANQGSEA. V dropped 7 bases and J dropped 2 bases, with 14 bases sitting between them. Sequenced input: peripheral blood. This clonotype was obtained from a man aged 25 to 40 who had recovered from COVID-19. This sequence joins TRBV29-1 and TRBJ2-5; weak D call: TRBD1 (7 bases). This chain's CDR3 is CSASGGRQETQYF. The CDR3 coding sequence is TGCAGCGCTTCAGGGGGGCGTCAAGAGACCCAGTACTTC.